The T cell receptor (beta chain) described here comes from a study of T cell repertoires in ileal Crohn's disease. Study results and limitations: Endoscopy was done a median roughly 6.9 months after surgery. Active smokers at surgery had more clonal expansions than non-smokers.

As to time point: neoterminal ileum biopsy at postoperative endoscopy, about 6 months after surgery. Turning to this clone: What it binds is not known.

The CDR3 contains 15 residues. With 5 bases removed from V and 0 bases from J, the gap between germline ends came to 14 bases. Germline V gene sequence: CDR1 SNHLY, CDR2 FYNNEI. Sequencing was performed with immunoSEQ multiplex PCR; in TCRdb, only in-frame clones are kept and a portion is missing. The sample consists of 9,500 to 11,000 clones, over 60% of them appearing once. The sequence was collected from an adult with Crohn's disease. The sample comprised ileal tissue. This chain joins TRBV2 and TRBJ2-7, with D perhaps TRBD1 (5 bases). The CDR3 nucleotides are TGTGCCAGCAGTCCAAAGACAGACCTCTCCTACGAGCAGTACTTC. It translates to CASSPKTDLSYEQYF.